This T cell receptor beta chain is from a study of read filtering for tumor transcriptome and immune sequencing. Overall study context: Among patients, 17 to 20 were male and about 15 female, aged 47 to 80 (mean around 66). Study observations and caveats: Sorted CD138-negative bone marrow cells were not purified T cells.

Every patient had bone marrow sampled while the disease was active. This clonotype was counted a few times. Its target is unknown. The library was built from roughly 400 ng RNA with molecular barcoded adaptors for alpha/delta and beta/gamma chains. TCRdb itself ran the reads through MiXCR, one entry per CDR3 protein. This table holds over 55,000 distinct CDR3 sequences, approximately 15% found once. V shed 0 bases and J shed 10 bases, with 5 bases lying between them. The germline V gene encodes CDR1 MNHNY and CDR2 SVGAGI (reference sequence). The CDR3 sequence is 11 residues long. The receptor was derived from a donor over 35 with multiple myeloma. Sequencing was carried out using a population of CD138-negative cells sorted from bone marrow. V is TRBV6-6 and J is TRBJ2-3; no clear D. As DNA, the CDR3 is TGTGCCAGCAGTTACTCGAGCTCGCAGTATTTT. As protein: CASSYSSSQYF.